This T cell receptor (beta chain) was captured in a study of T cell changes during pregnancy in multiple sclerosis (dated by TCRdb to between 2019 and 2020). In terms of the full investigation: The study looked at changes in the T cell repertoire across pregnancy in women with multiple sclerosis.

Only a few counts were recorded for this clone. Its binding antigen is unknown. Base qualities were left out, and no much larger clone turns up one base away. CDR1 and CDR2, per the germline V gene, are SQVTM and ANQGSEA. From its cysteine to its phenylalanine, the CDR3 spans 14 amino acids. CDR3 DNA is the only sequence kept; it has 42 bases, read in frame from the first base. Germline trimming: 3 bases from V, 2 bases from J; junction bases outside gene matches: 6. Receptor libraries were prepared by the immunoSEQ multiplex PCR assay. Not all clones reach the TCRdb copy of this immuneACCESS table, which keeps in-frame sequences only. Checked studies attribute under half of the gap to unresolved V genes and leave the rest unexplained. The sample profile shows more than 60,000 clones; roughly nine tenths of them were found once. Just over 0.85% of the sample comes from the top ten.

The sequenced sample was peripheral blood, obtained before pregnancy. This clonotype was sampled from a female donor with multiple sclerosis, enrolled in a pregnancy study. Rearrangement joined TRBV29-1 to TRBJ1-2, and 7 junction bases match TRBD1. The base sequence is TGCAGCGTTGATCGGGACAGCCTCAACTATGGCTACACCTTC. Its protein product is CSVDRDSLNYGYTF.